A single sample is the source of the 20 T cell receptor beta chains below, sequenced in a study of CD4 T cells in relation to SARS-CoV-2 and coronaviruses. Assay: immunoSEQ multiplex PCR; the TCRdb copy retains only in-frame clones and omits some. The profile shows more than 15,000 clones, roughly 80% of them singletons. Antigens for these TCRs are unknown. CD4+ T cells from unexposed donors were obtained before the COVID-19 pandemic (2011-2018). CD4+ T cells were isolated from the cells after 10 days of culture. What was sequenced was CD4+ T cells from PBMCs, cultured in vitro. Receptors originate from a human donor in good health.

The CDR3 region has the DNA TGTGCCAGCAGCCAAGAGGTAGTTCGAGGCACCGGGGAGCTGTTTTTT. Protein product: CASSQEVVRGTGELFF. The chain couples TRBV14 to TRBJ2-2; D gene ambiguous. Germline CDR1 and CDR2: SGHDN and FVKESK. The V end lost 0 bases, the J end lost 4 bases, and 12 bases lay between the germline ends. The CDR3 loop spans 16 amino acids.

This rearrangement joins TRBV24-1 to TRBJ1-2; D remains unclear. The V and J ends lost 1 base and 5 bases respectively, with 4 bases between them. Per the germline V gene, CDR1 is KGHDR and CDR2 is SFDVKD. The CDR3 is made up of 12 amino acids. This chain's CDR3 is CATSDFQYGYTF. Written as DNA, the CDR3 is TGTGCCACCAGTGATTTTCAGTATGGCTACACCTTC.

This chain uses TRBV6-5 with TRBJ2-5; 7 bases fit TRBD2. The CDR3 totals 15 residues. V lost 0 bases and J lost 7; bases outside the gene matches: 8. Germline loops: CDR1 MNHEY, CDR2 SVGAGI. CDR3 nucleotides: TGTGCCAGCAGTTACTCCCTAGCGGACATCTGGACCCAGTACTTC. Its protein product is CASSYSLADIWTQYF.

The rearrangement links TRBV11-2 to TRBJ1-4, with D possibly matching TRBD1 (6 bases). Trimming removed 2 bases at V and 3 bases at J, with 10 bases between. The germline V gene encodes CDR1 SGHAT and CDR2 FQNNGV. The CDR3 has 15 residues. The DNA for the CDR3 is TGTGCCAGCAGCTTACCAGGGGCGGCTAATGAAAAACTGTTTTTT. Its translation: CASSLPGAANEKLFF.

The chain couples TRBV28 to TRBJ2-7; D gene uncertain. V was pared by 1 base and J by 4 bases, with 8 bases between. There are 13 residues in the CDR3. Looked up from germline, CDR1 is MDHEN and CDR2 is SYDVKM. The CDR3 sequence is CASSLYPEYEQYF. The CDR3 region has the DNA TGTGCCAGCAGTTTATATCCGGAATACGAGCAGTACTTC.

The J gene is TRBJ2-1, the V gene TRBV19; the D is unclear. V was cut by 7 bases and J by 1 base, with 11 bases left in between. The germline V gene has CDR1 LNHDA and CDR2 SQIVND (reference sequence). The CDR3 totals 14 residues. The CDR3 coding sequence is TGTGCCAGTATGTCGATTGGATCCTACAATGAGCAGTTCTTC. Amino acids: CASMSIGSYNEQFF.

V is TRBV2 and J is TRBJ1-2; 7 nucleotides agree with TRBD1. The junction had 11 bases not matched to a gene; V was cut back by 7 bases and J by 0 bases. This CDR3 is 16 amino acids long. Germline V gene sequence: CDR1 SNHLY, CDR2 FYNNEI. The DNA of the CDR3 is TGTGCCAGCATAACAGGGGTACTGCAAGCTAACTATGGCTACACCTTC. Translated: CASITGVLQANYGYTF.

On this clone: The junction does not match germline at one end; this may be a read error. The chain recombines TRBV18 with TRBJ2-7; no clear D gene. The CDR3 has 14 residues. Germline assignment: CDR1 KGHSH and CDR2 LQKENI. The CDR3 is CASSRIMASDEQYF. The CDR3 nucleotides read TGTGCCAGCTCACGCATCATGGCCTCCGACGAGCAGTACTTC.

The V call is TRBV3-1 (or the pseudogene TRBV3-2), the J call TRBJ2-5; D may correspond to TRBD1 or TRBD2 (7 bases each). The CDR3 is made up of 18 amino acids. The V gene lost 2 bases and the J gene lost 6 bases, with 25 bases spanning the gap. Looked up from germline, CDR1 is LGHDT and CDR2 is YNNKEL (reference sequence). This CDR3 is CASSQILVSDREGKTQYF. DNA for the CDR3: TGTGCCAGCAGCCAAATTCTAGTATCCGACAGGGAGGGGAAGACCCAGTACTTC.

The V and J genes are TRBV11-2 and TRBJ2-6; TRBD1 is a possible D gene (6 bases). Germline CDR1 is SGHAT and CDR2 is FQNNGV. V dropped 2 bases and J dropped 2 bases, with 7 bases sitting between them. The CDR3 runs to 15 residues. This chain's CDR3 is CASSLQGTGANVLTF. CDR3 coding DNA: TGTGCCAGCAGCTTACAGGGGACTGGGGCCAACGTCCTGACTTTC.

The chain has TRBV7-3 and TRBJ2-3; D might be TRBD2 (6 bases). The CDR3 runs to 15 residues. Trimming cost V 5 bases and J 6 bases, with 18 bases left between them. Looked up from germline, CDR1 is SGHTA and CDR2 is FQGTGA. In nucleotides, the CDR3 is TGTGCCAGCAGCCTGGGACTGCCAAGTTCGGATACGCAGTATTTT. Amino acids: CASSLGLPSSDTQYF.

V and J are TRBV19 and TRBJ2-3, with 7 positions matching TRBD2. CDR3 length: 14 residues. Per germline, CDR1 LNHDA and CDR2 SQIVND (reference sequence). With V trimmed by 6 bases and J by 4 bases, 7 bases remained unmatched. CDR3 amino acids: CASRERGGPDTQYF. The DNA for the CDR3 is TGTGCCAGTAGAGAGCGGGGAGGGCCAGATACGCAGTATTTT. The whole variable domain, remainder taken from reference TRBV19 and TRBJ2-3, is DGGITQSPKYLFRKEGQNVTLSCEQNLNHDAMYWYRQDPGQGLRLIYYSQIVNDFQKGDIAEGYSVSREKKESFPLTVTSAQKNPTAFYLCASRERGGPDTQYFGPGTRLTVL.

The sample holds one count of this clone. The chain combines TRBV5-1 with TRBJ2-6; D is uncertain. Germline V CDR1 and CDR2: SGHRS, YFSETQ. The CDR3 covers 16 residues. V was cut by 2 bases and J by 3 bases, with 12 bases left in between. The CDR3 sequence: CASSFSSAFGANVLTF. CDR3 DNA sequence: TGCGCCAGCAGCTTCTCGTCGGCTTTTGGGGCCAACGTCCTGACTTTC.

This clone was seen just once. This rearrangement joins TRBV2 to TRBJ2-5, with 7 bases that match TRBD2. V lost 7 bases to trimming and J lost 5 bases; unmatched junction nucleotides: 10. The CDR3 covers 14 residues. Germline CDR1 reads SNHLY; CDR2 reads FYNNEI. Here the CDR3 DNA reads TGTGCCAGCAACATGGGCGGGAGCGGGGAGACCCAGTACTTC. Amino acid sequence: CASNMGGSGETQYF.

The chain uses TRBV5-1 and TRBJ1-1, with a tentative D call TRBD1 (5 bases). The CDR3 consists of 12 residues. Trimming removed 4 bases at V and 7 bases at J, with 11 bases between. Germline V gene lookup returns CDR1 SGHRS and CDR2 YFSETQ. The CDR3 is CASSQPDSEAFF. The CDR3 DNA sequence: TGCGCCAGCAGCCAACCCGACAGTGAAGCTTTCTTT.

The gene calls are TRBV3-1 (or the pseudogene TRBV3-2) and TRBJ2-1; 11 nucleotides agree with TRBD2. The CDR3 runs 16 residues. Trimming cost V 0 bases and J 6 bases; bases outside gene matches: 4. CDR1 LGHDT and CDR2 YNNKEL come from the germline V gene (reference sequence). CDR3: CASSQDLTSGSNEQFF. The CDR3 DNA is TGTGCCAGCAGCCAAGATCTCACTAGCGGGAGCAATGAGCAGTTCTTC.

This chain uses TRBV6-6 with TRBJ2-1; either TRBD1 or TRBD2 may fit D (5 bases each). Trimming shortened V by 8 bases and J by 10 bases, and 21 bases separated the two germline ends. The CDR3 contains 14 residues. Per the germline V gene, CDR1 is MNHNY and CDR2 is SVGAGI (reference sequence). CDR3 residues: CASRWDLPVGEQFF. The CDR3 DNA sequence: TGTGCCAGCCGGTGGGACCTCCCAGTCGGGGAGCAGTTCTTC.

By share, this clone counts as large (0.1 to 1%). CDR3 coding DNA: TGTGCCAGTAGTGCCCTTAGTGGGACAGGGTATGGCTACACCTTC. Amino acids: CASSALSGTGYGYTF. The chain links TRBV19 to TRBJ1-2; 9 bases align to TRBD1. V gave up 5 bases and J gave up 5 bases; unmatched junction bases: 9. Germline V gives CDR1 LNHDA, CDR2 SQIVND (reference sequence). This CDR3 is built from 15 residues.

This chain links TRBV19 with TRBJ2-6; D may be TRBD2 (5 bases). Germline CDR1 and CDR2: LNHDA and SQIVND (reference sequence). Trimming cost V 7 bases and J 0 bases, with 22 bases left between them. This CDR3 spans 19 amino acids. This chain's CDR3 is CASTLFGVIGVSGANVLTF. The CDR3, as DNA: TGTGCCAGTACCCTATTCGGGGTTATCGGAGTCTCTGGGGCCAACGTCCTGACTTTC.

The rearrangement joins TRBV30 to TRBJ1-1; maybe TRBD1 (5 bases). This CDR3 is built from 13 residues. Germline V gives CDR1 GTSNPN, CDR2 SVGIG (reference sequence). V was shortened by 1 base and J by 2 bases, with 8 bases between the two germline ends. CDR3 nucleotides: TGTGCCTGGAGTGGACAGATAAACACTGAAGCTTTCTTT. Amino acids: CAWSGQINTEAFF.